The entry that follows covers one T cell receptor (beta chain) sequence. The CDR3 runs 15 residues. The V segment lost 0 bases and the J segment 2 bases; nucleotides outside the gene matches: 2. CDR1 and CDR2 from the germline V gene are LGHNA and YSLEER. Recruited during active infection, patients (from Seattle) were subsequently followed longitudinally. Original processing methods: Amplification of reference gene primers was used by the study to estimate nucleated cell counts. Sequenced by immunoSEQ multiplex PCR; TCRdb stores in-frame clones only, minus some. V and J calls and clone size come straight from that table; D and trimming were deduced from the DNA. This table holds some 68,000 clones, 70% to 90% found once. This sample stems from a study of blood T cell repertoires in COVID-19. In the study overall: Acute and convalescent COVID-19 samples came from the United States, Italy and Spain. PBMCs, B-cell-depleted T cells, or T cells were the source of the cDNA or gDNA that made up the material.

This chain uses TRBV4-3 with TRBJ2-7; 9 nucleotides line up with TRBD2. The sequenced sample was peripheral blood. This clonotype was obtained from a woman in her forties or fifties with COVID-19, enrolled during active disease. This CDR3 is CASSQDLAGPYEQYF. CDR3 DNA: TGCGCCAGCAGCCAAGACCTAGCGGGACCCTACGAGCAGTACTTC.